Listed below are T cell receptor beta chains from one sample, sequenced in a study of blood T cell repertoires in COVID-19. Only in-frame clones appear in the TCRdb table, and some are missing; sequencing was by immunoSEQ multiplex PCR. The table includes roughly 180,000 clones, about nine tenths detected once. Sequenced material: peripheral blood. These TCRs come from a man between 65 and 85 years old with active or convalescent COVID-19. Each CDR3 is given with its conserved first and last residue. A D gene is named only where the DNA matches it firmly. Size values are once, few and many counts, or a class for expanded clones, and some rows have none.

clone size	V gene	J gene	D gene	CDR3 DNA	CDR3 protein
.	TRBV5-1	TRBJ2-5	.	TGCGCCAGCAGCTTGAACCGGGTTCAAGAGACCCAGTACTTC	CASSLNRVQETQYF
.	TRBV6-6	TRBJ2-2	TRBD2	TGTGCCAGCAGTTCTTCCCGGGGGGGCCCCGGGGAGCTGTTTTTT	CASSSSRGGPGELFF
.	TRBV19	TRBJ2-7	TRBD2	TGTGCCAGTAGTATAGAAGGGACTAGCGGGAGGGCTCCGCAGTACTTC	CASSIEGTSGRAPQYF
.	TRBV5-1	TRBJ2-7	TRBD1	TGCGCCAGCAGCCCGGCGGACAGGGGCAGCGAGAAGCAGTACTTC	CASSPADRGSEKQYF
few	TRBV25-1	TRBJ2-2	.	TGTGCCGTTGGGGCGGTGAACACCGGGGAGCTGTTTTTT	CAVGAVNTGELFF
.	TRBV19	TRBJ1-1	.	TGTGCCAGTAATAATTGGAGGACTGAAGCTTTCTTT	CASNNWRTEAFF
.	TRBV6-1	TRBJ2-1	TRBD1	TGTGCCAGCAGCCAACGGACAGGGGGTGACAATGAGCAGTTCTTC	CASSQRTGGDNEQFF
.	TRBV6-2/TRBV6-3	TRBJ2-2	.	TGTGCCAGCAGTTACTCGACAAGGTCCGGGGAGCTGTTTTTT	CASSYSTRSGELFF
many	TRBV29-1	TRBJ1-1	.	TGCAGCGTTGGTCTCGGTTTGAACACTGAAGCTTTCTTT	CSVGLGLNTEAFF
.	TRBV15	TRBJ2-3	.	TGTGCCACCAGCAGAGGATCTACCACAGATACGCAGTATTTT	CATSRGSTTDTQYF
.	TRBV4-3	TRBJ1-6	.	TGCGCCAGCAGCCATGGCCAGGTTGATTCACCCCTCCACTTT	CASSHGQVDSPLHF
.	TRBV9	TRBJ2-2	TRBD2	TGTGCCAGCAGCGTAGGAAGGACAGCGGGGGGCCAAGCGGGAGGGGTCACCGGGGAGCTGTTTTTT	CASSVGRTAGGQAGGVTGELFF
.	TRBV12-3/TRBV12-4	TRBJ1-1	.	TGTGCCAGCAGGGGAGGGGGGTTCACTGAAGCTTTCTTT	CASRGGGFTEAFF
.	TRBV5-6	TRBJ1-2	TRBD1	TGTGCCAGCAGCTTGTCTGGGACAGCTGGCTACACCTTC	CASSLSGTAGYTF
.	TRBV9	TRBJ1-2	.	TGTGCCAGCAGCGCGCCGGGAAGGGAGGGCTACACCTTC	CASSAPGREGYTF
.	TRBV6-5	TRBJ2-1	TRBD1	TGTGCCACAAAGCAGGGGGACCTTTACAATGAGCAGTTCTTC	CATKQGDLYNEQFF
.	TRBV28	TRBJ1-1	.	TGTGCCAGCGTTAATCTGGGCAGGGAGGTTGTCACTGAAGCTTTCTTT	CASVNLGREVVTEAFF
.	TRBV5-1	TRBJ2-3	TRBD2	TGCGCCAGCAGCTTTACTAGCGGGAGTTTTGATACGCAGTATTTT	CASSFTSGSFDTQYF
.	TRBV28	TRBJ1-1	.	TGTGCCAGCAGTTTATTAATAGGAGGGAATAAGGGTTTTGGGACTGAAGCTTTCTTT	CASSLLIGGNKGFGTEAFF
.	TRBV28	TRBJ2-7	TRBD2	TGTGCCAGCAGTTCTGTACTGACTAGCGGGAGAAAAGATCACGAGCAGTACTTC	CASSSVLTSGRKDHEQYF
.	TRBV30	TRBJ1-5	.	TGTGCCTGGAGCAGTAATAGCAATCAGCCCCAGCATTTT	CAWSSNSNQPQHF
.	TRBV29-1	TRBJ2-7	TRBD1	TGCAGCACCGGGGGACAGGGTATGTACGAGCAGTACTTC	CSTGGQGMYEQYF
.	TRBV7-8	TRBJ2-1	.	TGTGCCAGCAGCGGCGGCCAAAGCTCCTACAATGAGCAGTTCTTC	CASSGGQSSYNEQFF